The clone carrying this T cell receptor beta chain appeared a single time. This sample is drawn from a study of blood T cell repertoires in COVID-19. The CDR3 spans 14 residues. Trimming cost V 5 bases and J 0 bases, with 8 bases left between them. Germline V gives CDR1 KGHSH, CDR2 LQKENI. Assay: immunoSEQ multiplex PCR; the TCRdb copy retains only in-frame clones and omits some. The repertoire holds around 480,000 clones, with around 88% as singletons. J is TRBJ2-1 and V is TRBV18; possibly TRBD2 for D (6 bases). The sequence derives from a woman aged 45-65 years with COVID-19, enrolled during active disease. What was sequenced was peripheral blood. In DNA form, the CDR3 reads TGTGCCAGCTCAACCGGGAGCTCCTACAATGAGCAGTTCTTC. Amino acid sequence: CASSTGSSYNEQFF.